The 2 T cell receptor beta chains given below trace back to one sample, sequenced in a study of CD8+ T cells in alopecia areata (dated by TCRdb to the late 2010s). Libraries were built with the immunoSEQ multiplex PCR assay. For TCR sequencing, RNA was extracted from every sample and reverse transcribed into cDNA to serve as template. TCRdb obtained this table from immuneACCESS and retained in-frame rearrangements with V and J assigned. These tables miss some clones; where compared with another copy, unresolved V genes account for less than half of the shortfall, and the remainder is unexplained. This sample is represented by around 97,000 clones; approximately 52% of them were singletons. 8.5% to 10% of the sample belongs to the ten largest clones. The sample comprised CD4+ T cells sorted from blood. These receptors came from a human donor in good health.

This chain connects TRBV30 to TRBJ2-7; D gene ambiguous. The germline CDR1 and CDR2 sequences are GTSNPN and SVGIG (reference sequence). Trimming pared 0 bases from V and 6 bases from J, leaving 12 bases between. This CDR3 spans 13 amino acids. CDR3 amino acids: CAWSVPGVVEQYF. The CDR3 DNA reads TGTGCCTGGAGTGTCCCAGGTGTTGTCGAGCAGTACTTC.

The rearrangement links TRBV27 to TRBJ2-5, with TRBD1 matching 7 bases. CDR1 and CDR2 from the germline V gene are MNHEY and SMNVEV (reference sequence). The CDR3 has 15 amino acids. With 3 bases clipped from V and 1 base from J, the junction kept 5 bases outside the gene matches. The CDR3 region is CASSLRGLGQETQYF. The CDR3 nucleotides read TGTGCCAGCAGTTTGAGGGGGCTCGGCCAAGAGACCCAGTACTTC.